This is a list of T cell receptor beta chains from one sample in a study of blood T cell repertoires in COVID-19. The assay was immunoSEQ multiplex PCR, and TCRdb's table has in-frame clones only and misses some. The repertoire holds just under 35,000 clones, with about 90% as singletons. The sequencing input was peripheral blood. The receptors were sampled from a human donor in a cohort sampled during active COVID-19. Each CDR3 is given with its conserved first and last residue. D genes are given only for firm matches. Size is stated for part of the rows, as once, few or many counts, or as a class when the clone is expanded.

>-|TRBJ1-4|TRBV25-1|TRBD1
CASSEFSGQGYEKLFF
TGTGCCAGCAGTGAATTTTCAGGACAGGGGTATGAAAAACTGTTTTTT
>-|TRBJ2-7|TRBV11-2|-
CASSLDQVSYEQYF
TGTGCCAGCAGCTTAGATCAGGTGTCCTACGAGCAGTACTTC
>-|TRBJ2-4|TRBV4-1|TRBD1
CASSQGQGANLAKNIQYF
TGCGCCAGCAGCCAAGGGCAGGGGGCTAACCTAGCCAAAAACATTCAGTACTTC
>few|TRBJ2-2|TRBV5-6|TRBD2
CASSFGGGTNTGELFF
TGTGCCAGCAGCTTCGGCGGGGGGACGAACACCGGGGAGCTGTTTTTT
>-|TRBJ2-7|TRBV6-1|TRBD2
CASSEASSGHYEQYF
TGTGCCAGCAGTGAAGCGTCTAGCGGGCACTACGAGCAGTACTTC
>-|TRBJ1-6|TRBV28|TRBD1
CASRESTGLVSPLHF
TGTGCCAGCAGGGAATCGACAGGGTTAGTTTCACCCCTCCACTTT
>-|TRBJ1-2|TRBV5-1|-
CASSSTQGYGYTF
TGCGCCAGCAGCTCAACACAGGGCTATGGCTACACCTTC
>-|TRBJ2-7|TRBV5-1|-
CASSWAAQGVYEQYF
TGCGCCAGCAGCTGGGCGGCACAGGGAGTCTACGAGCAGTACTTC
>-|TRBJ2-2|TRBV5-5|-
CASSPGVGGELFF
TGTGCCAGCAGCCCGGGAGTTGGCGGGGAGCTGTTTTTT
>-|TRBJ2-5|TRBV5-1|TRBD2
CASSLALGGGETQYF
TGCGCCAGCAGCTTGGCCTTGGGCGGGGGAGAGACCCAGTACTTC
>few|TRBJ2-2|TRBV10-3|TRBD1
CAISRLRGPNTGELFF
TGTGCCATCAGCCGGCTGAGGGGGCCTAACACCGGGGAGCTGTTTTTT
>-|TRBJ1-3|TRBV3-1/TRBV3-2|-
CASSQRIKDTGGNTIYF
TGTGCCAGCAGCCAAAGAATAAAGGATACGGGTGGAAACACCATATATTTT
>-|TRBJ1-1|TRBV5-6|TRBD1
CASSLGRTGNTEAFF
TGTGCCAGCAGCTTGGGAAGGACAGGGAACACTGAAGCTTTCTTT
>-|TRBJ1-3|TRBV10-3|-
CATLSGNTIYF
TGTGCCACGCTATCCGGGAACACCATATATTTT
>few|TRBJ1-2|TRBV18|-
CASSPSAASRGGYTF
TGTGCCAGCTCACCATCGGCAGCTTCTAGGGGTGGCTACACCTTC
>once|TRBJ2-2|TRBV19|-
CASSIWGPAGAEITGELFF
TGTGCCAGTAGTATTTGGGGCCCCGCGGGGGCCGAGATTACCGGGGAGCTGTTTTTT
>-|TRBJ1-1|TRBV5-1|TRBD1
CASSPGQGGTEAFF
TGCGCCAGCAGCCCCGGACAGGGCGGCACTGAAGCTTTCTTT
>-|TRBJ1-2|TRBV12-3/TRBV12-4|-
CASSLGDYYGYTF
TGTGCCAGCAGTTTAGGTGACTACTATGGCTACACCTTC
>-|TRBJ1-6|TRBV5-1|TRBD1
CASSSIQTGGRSPLHF
TGCGCCAGCAGCTCTATACAGACAGGGGGAAGGTCACCCCTCCACTTT
>-|TRBJ2-3|TRBV29-1|TRBD2
CSVDDGGVDTQYF
TGCAGCGTTGATGATGGGGGGGTAGATACGCAGTATTTT
>-|TRBJ2-1|TRBV18|TRBD2
CASSPGTSGNEQFF
TGTGCCAGCTCACCGGGGACTAGCGGCAATGAGCAGTTCTTC
>-|TRBJ2-4|TRBV6-1|-
CASSDRGINIQYF
TGTGCCAGCAGTGATCGAGGTATTAACATTCAGTACTTC
>once|TRBJ2-2|TRBV11-2|-
CASNRKPGSDGELFF
TGTGCCAGCAACCGAAAGCCGGGGAGTGACGGGGAGCTGTTTTTT
>few|TRBJ2-7|TRBV6-5|TRBD2
CASSYSIAGGSYEQYF
TGTGCCAGCAGTTACTCGATAGCGGGTGGATCCTACGAGCAGTACTTC
>-|TRBJ2-7|TRBV28|TRBD2
CASSYPNDGGGSYEQYF
TGTGCCAGCAGTTACCCCAATGACGGCGGGGGTTCCTACGAGCAGTACTTC
>-|TRBJ1-1|TRBV12-5|-
CASGFAANTEAFF
TGTGCTAGTGGTTTCGCGGCGAACACTGAAGCTTTCTTT
>-|TRBJ2-1|TRBV18|-
CASSPPADNEQFF
TGTGCCAGCTCACCACCGGCAGACAATGAGCAGTTCTTC
>-|TRBJ1-2|TRBV5-8|TRBD1
CASSLGRVAGGGGGYTF
TGTGCCAGCAGCTTGGGCAGAGTGGCAGGGGGCGGTGGAGGCTACACCTTC
>-|TRBJ2-5|TRBV9|-
CASSVGQQETQYF
TGTGCCAGCAGCGTCGGACAGCAAGAGACCCAGTACTTC
>-|TRBJ2-3|TRBV11-2|TRBD2
CASSRSGGTDTQYF
TGTGCCAGCAGCCGTAGCGGGGGGACAGATACGCAGTATTTT
>-|TRBJ2-7|TRBV3-1/TRBV3-2|-
CASSQRSGGLTYEQYF
TGTGCCAGCAGCCAACGGTCCGGGGGGCTCACCTACGAGCAGTACTTC
>-|TRBJ2-7|TRBV11-2|TRBD2
CASSLDWGGTEQYF
TGTGCCAGCAGCTTAGATTGGGGAGGGACCGAGCAGTACTTC
>-|TRBJ2-7|TRBV7-8|-
CASSAGISGEQYF
TGTGCCAGCAGCGCAGGCATCAGCGGCGAGCAGTACTTC
>once|TRBJ2-1|TRBV28|TRBD1
CASKHRDRAYNEQFF
TGTGCCAGCAAGCACCGGGACAGGGCTTACAATGAGCAGTTCTTC
>-|TRBJ1-1|TRBV29-1|TRBD1
CSVHGLYRGNTEAFF
TGCAGCGTCCACGGCCTGTACAGGGGGAACACTGAAGCTTTCTTT
>-|TRBJ2-3|TRBV5-5|TRBD2
CASSIEPGGRDTQYF
TGTGCCAGCAGCATTGAACCGGGGGGGCGTGATACGCAGTATTTT